This TCR beta chain was sequenced during a study of preoperative IRX-2 immunotherapy in early breast cancer. The method was immunoSEQ multiplex PCR; TCRdb's version includes in-frame clones alone and lacks a portion of them. The sample yields approximately 100,000 clones, 86% seen once. The treatment denotes: preoperative locoregional IRX-2 cytokine immunotherapy. This phase Ib study tested locoregional IRX-2 cytokine immunotherapy given before surgery. The CDR3 consists of 16 residues. V was shortened by 1 base and J by 0 bases, with 12 bases between the two germline ends. Germline V gene sequence: CDR1 MDHEN, CDR2 SYDVKM.

The genes are TRBV28 and TRBJ1-1, with a tentative D call TRBD1 (5 bases). The specimen was tumor tissue, collected after IRX-2 immunotherapy. The receptor was isolated from a human donor with breast cancer. CDR3 sequence: CASSLSQGTVNTEAFF. CDR3 sequence (DNA): TGTGCCAGCAGTTTATCCCAGGGCACGGTGAACACTGAAGCTTTCTTT.